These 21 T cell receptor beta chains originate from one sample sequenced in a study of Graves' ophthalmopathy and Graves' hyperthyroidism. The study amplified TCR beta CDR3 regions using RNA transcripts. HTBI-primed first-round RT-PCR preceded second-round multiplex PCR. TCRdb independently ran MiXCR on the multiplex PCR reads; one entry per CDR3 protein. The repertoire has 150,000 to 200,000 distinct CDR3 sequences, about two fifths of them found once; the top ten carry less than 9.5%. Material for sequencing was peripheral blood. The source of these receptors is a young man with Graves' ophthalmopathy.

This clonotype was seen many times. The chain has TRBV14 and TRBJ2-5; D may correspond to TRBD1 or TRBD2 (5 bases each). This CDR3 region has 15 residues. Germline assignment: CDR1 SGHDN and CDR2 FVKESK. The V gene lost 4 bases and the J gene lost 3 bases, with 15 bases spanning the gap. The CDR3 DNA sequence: TGTGCCAGCAGCCCCGGGACGGTGATGAAAGAGACCCAGTACTTC. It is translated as CASSPGTVMKETQYF.

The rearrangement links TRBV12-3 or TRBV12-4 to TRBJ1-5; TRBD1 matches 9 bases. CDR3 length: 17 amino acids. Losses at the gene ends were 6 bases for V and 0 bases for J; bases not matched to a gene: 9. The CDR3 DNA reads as TGTGCCAGCAGGCCCGGGACAGGGCTATATAGCAATCAGCCCCAGCATTTT. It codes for CASRPGTGLYSNQPQHF.

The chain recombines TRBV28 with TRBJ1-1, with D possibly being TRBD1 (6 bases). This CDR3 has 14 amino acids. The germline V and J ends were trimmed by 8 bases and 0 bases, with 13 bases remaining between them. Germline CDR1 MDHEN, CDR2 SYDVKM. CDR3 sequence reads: CASQPGHLNTEAFF. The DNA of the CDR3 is TGTGCCAGCCAACCGGGACATCTGAACACTGAAGCTTTCTTT.

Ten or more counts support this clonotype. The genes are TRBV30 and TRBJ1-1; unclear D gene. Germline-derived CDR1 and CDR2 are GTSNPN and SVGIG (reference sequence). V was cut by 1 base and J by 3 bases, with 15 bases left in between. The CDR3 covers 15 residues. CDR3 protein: CAWSAMGAFDTEAFF. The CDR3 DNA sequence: TGTGCCTGGAGTGCCATGGGAGCTTTTGACACTGAAGCTTTCTTT.

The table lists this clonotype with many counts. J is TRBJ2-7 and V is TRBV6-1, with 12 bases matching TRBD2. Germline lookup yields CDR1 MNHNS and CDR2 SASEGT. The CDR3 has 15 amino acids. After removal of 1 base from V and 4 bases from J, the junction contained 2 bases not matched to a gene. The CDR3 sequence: CASSEGTSGVYEQYF. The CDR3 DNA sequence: TGTGCCAGCAGTGAAGGGACTAGCGGGGTGTACGAGCAGTACTTC.

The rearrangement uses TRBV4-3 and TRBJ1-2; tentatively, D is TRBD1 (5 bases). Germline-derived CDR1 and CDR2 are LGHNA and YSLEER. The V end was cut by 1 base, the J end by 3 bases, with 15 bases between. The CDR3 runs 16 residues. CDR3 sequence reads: CASSQVDRLRYYGYTF. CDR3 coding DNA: TGCGCCAGCAGCCAAGTAGACAGACTCCGATACTATGGCTACACCTTC.

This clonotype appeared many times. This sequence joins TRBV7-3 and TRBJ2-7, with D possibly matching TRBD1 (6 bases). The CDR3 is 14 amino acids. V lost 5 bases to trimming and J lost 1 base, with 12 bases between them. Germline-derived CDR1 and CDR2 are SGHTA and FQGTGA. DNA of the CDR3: TGTGCCAGCAGCCATTCTACAGGGTCCTACGAGCAGTACTTC. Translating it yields CASSHSTGSYEQYF.

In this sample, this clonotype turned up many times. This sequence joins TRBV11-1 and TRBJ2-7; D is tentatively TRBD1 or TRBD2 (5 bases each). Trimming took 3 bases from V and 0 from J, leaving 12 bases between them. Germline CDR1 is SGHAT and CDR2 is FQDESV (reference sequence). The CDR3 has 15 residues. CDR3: CASSFGGRLSYEQYF. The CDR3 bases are TGTGCCAGCAGCTTTGGGGGACGCCTCTCCTACGAGCAGTACTTC.

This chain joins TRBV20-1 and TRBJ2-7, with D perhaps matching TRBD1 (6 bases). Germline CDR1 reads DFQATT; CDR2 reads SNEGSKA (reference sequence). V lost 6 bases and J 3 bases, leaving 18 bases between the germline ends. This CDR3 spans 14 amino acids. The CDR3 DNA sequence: TGCAGTGCCGAGCAAGACAGGACCCTCTACGAGCAGTACTTC. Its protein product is CSAEQDRTLYEQYF.

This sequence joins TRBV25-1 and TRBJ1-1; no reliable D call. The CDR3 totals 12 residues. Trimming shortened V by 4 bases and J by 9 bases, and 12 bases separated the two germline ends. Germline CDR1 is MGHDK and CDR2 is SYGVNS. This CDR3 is CASSGGGGKAFF. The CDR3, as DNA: TGTGCCAGCAGTGGAGGAGGAGGGAAAGCTTTCTTT.

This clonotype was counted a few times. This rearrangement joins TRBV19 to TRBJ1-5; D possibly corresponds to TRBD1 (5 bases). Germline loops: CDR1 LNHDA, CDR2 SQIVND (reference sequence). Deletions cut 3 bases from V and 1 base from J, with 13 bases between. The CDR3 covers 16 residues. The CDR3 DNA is TGTGCCAGTAGTATTCCCTTTCGACAGAGCAATCAGCCCCAGCATTTT. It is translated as CASSIPFRQSNQPQHF.

CDR3 amino acids: CASSYGRGGTEAFF. CDR3 nucleotide sequence: TGTGCCAGCAGTTACGGTCGGGGAGGGACTGAAGCTTTCTTT. The rearrangement uses TRBV6-5 and TRBJ1-1; D not certain. V lost 2 bases to trimming and J lost 5 bases, with 12 bases between them. The CDR3 has 14 residues. CDR1 is MNHEY and CDR2 is SVGAGI in the germline V gene.

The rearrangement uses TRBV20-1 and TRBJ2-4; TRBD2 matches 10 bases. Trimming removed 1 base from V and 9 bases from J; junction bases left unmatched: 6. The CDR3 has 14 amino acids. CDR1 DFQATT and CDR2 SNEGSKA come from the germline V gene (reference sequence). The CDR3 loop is CSARGSGGGSIQYF. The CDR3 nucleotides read TGCAGTGCTAGAGGGAGCGGGGGGGGTAGCATTCAGTACTTC.

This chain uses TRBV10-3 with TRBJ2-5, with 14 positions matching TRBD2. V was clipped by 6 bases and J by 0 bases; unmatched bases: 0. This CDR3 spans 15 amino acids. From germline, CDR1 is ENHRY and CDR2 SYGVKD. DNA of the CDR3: TGTGCCATCAGGACTAGCGGGGGGGACCAAGAGACCCAGTACTTC. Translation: CAIRTSGGDQETQYF.

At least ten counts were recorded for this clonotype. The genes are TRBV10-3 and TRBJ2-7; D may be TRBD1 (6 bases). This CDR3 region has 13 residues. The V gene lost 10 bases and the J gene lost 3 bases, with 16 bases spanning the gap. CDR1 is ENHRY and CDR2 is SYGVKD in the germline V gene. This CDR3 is CATRGSLGYEQYF. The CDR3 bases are TGTGCCACGAGGGGGTCCTTGGGCTACGAGCAGTACTTC.

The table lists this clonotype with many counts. DNA for the CDR3: TGTGCCAGCAGTGGTGAGGGTGTGACTGAAGCTTTCTTT. Amino acids: CASSGEGVTEAFF. This chain links TRBV6-1 with TRBJ1-1; D unclear. This CDR3 spans 13 amino acids. Trimming cost V 4 bases and J 5 bases, with 11 bases left between them. Germline V CDR1 and CDR2: MNHNS, SASEGT.

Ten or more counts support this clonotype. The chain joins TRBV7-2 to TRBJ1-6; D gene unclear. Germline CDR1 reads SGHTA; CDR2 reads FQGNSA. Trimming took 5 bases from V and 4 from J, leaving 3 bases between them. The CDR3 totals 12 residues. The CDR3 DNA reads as TGTGCCAGCAGCCGATATAATTCACCCCTCCACTTT. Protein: CASSRYNSPLHF.

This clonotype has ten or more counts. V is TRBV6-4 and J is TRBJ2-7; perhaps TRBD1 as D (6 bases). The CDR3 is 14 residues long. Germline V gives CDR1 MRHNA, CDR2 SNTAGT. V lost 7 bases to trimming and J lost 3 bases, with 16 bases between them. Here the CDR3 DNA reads TGTGCCAGCACTAATAGACAGGCTTTCTACGAGCAGTACTTC. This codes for CASTNRQAFYEQYF.

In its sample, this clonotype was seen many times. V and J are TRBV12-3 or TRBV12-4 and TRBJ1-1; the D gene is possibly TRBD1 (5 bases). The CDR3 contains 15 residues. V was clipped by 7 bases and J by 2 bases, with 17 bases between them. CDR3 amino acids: CASINLGALNTEAFF. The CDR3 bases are TGTGCCAGCATTAACCTCGGGGCGCTTAACACTGAAGCTTTCTTT.

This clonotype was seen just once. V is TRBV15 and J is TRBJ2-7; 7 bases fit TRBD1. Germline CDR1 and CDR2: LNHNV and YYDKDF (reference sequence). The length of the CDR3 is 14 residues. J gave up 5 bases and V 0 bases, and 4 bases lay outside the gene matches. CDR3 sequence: CATSREGQGDEQYF. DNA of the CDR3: TGTGCCACCAGCAGAGAGGGGCAGGGGGACGAGCAGTACTTC.

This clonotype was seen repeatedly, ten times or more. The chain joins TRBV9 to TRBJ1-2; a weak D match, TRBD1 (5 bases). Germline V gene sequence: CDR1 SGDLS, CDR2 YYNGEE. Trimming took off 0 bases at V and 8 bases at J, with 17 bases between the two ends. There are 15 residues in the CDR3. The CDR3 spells CASSVDAGRGGGYTF. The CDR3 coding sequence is TGTGCCAGCAGCGTAGATGCGGGGAGGGGAGGCGGCTACACCTTC. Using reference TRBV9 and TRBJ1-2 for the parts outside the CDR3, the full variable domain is DSGVTQTPKHLITATGQRVTLRCSPRSGDLSVYWYQQSLDQGLQFLIQYYNGEERAKGNILERFSAQQFPDLHSELNLSSLELGDSALYFCASSVDAGRGGGYTFGSGTRLTVV.